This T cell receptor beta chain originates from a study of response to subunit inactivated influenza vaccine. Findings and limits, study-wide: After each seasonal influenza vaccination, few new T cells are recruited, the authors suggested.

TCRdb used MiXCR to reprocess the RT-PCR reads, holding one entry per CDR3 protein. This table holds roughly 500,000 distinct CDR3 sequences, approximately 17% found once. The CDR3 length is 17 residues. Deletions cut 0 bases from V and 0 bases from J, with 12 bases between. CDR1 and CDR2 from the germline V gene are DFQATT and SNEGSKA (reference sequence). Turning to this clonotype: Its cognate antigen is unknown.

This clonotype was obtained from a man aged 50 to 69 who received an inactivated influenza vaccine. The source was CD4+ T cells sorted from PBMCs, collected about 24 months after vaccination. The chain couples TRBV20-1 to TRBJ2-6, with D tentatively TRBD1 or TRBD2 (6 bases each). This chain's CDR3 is CSAREGGGSSGANVLTF. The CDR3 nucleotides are TGCAGTGCTAGAGAGGGGGGCGGTAGCTCTGGGGCCAACGTCCTGACTTTC.